The 32 T cell receptor beta chains listed next were all sequenced from one sample in a study of spatial heterogeneity in lung cancer. Findings of the study overall: The number of expanded tumor alpha and beta chains correlated with mutation number.

TCRdb reprocessed the 5' RACE reads via MiXCR and lists one record per CDR3 protein. The data hold about 9,300 distinct CDR3 sequences, with roughly half observed a single time. The time point denotes: sample taken at primary tumor resection. These receptors have no known antigen. The specimen comprised lung tumor tissue, sampled at surgery. These receptors originate from a female donor with early-stage non-small cell lung cancer.

The V gene is TRBV6-6, the J gene TRBJ2-5, with TRBD2 matching over 10 bases. Trimming took 6 bases from V and 3 from J; bases not matched to a gene: 7. Germline loops: CDR1 MNHNY, CDR2 SVGAGI (reference sequence). This CDR3 spans 15 amino acids. CDR3 sequence reads: CASRLAGSWEETQYF. CDR3 nucleotide sequence: TGTGCCAGCAGACTAGCGGGGAGCTGGGAAGAGACCCAGTACTTC.

The chain recombines TRBV20-1 with TRBJ1-5, with D unresolved. Trimming removed 3 bases from V and 0 bases from J, with 3 bases in between. Germline CDR1 and CDR2: DFQATT and SNEGSKA (reference sequence). The CDR3 totals 12 residues. The CDR3 protein is CSASVSNQPQHF. Here the CDR3 DNA reads TGCAGTGCTAGTGTTAGCAATCAGCCCCAGCATTTT.

This clonotype came up a few times. J is TRBJ1-2 and V is TRBV11-2, with 7 bases that match TRBD1. The CDR3 is 15 residues long. In germline, CDR1 is SGHAT, CDR2 FQNNGV. Trimming at V came to 2 bases and at J to 9 bases, leaving 12 bases not matched to a gene. This CDR3 reads CASSLSPDRAYRYTF. CDR3 in DNA: TGTGCCAGCAGCTTATCCCCCGACAGGGCATATCGCTACACCTTC. Variable domain in full (rest from reference TRBV11-2 and TRBJ1-2): EAGVAQSPRYKIIEKRQSVAFWCNPISGHATLYWYQQILGQGPKLLIQFQNNGVVDDSQLPKDRFSAERLKGVDSTLKIQPAKLEDSAVYLCASSLSPDRAYRYTFGSGTRLTVV.

V gene TRBV11-2 combines with J gene TRBJ2-3; D could derive from TRBD1 or TRBD2 (5 bases each). Germline-derived CDR1 and CDR2 are SGHAT and FQNNGV. This CDR3 region has 13 residues. Trimming pared 5 bases from V and 4 bases from J, leaving 10 bases between. The CDR3 sequence: CASSKLGADTQYF. CDR3 in DNA: TGTGCCAGCAGCAAACTAGGGGCAGATACGCAGTATTTT.

This clonotype appeared once. V usage is TRBV20-1 and J usage is TRBJ2-4, with 8 bases that match TRBD2. Germline V gene lookup returns CDR1 DFQATT and CDR2 SNEGSKA (reference sequence). Trimming at V came to 8 bases and at J to 2 bases, leaving 14 bases not matched to a gene. This CDR3 contains 16 residues. CDR3 sequence reads: CSPDPGLGRSKNIQYF. CDR3 coding DNA: TGCAGTCCTGATCCGGGACTAGGGCGGTCCAAAAACATTCAGTACTTC.

J is TRBJ2-3 and V is TRBV19; no clear D gene. CDR1 and CDR2 from the germline V gene are LNHDA and SQIVND (reference sequence). There are 17 residues in the CDR3. Trimming removed 6 bases at V and 4 bases at J, with 23 bases between. The CDR3 coding sequence is TGTGCCAGTAGACTCGCCAACCCCGGACCTGGCCCAGATACGCAGTATTTT. This sequence encodes CASRLANPGPGPDTQYF.

Judged by abundance, this clonotype is medium-sized. The rearrangement uses TRBV20-1 and TRBJ2-7; 8 bases are shared with TRBD1. Germline assignment: CDR1 DFQATT and CDR2 SNEGSKA (reference sequence). The CDR3 has 13 residues. This CDR3 is CRVPGQVRGEQYF. DNA of the CDR3: TGCAGGGTCCCGGGACAGGTGAGAGGGGAGCAGTACTTC.

The chain couples TRBV20-1 to TRBJ2-2, with D perhaps given as TRBD1 or TRBD2 (5 bases each). Looked up from germline, CDR1 is DFQATT and CDR2 is SNEGSKA (reference sequence). This CDR3 contains 15 residues. V was pared by 6 bases and J by 4 bases, with 18 bases between. The CDR3, as DNA: TGCAGTGCCCCCCGTGGGGGACGAGGCACCGGGGAGCTGTTTTTT. Protein product: CSAPRGGRGTGELFF.

This clonotype is classed as medium-sized. The rearrangement uses TRBV12-3 or TRBV12-4 and TRBJ1-3; D call uncertain. This CDR3 has 15 amino acids. The ends were cut back, 3 bases at V and 6 bases at J, with 15 bases in the middle. The CDR3 region has the DNA TGTGCCAGCAGTTTTGGAGGAAGAGGAAAAAACACCATATATTTT. Translating it yields CASSFGGRGKNTIYF.

This sequence joins TRBV7-8 and TRBJ1-5, with D possibly TRBD1 on 5 matching bases. The germline gives CDR1 SGHVS, CDR2 FQNEAQ. Trimming took off 5 bases at V and 4 bases at J, with 15 bases between the two ends. The CDR3 length is 15 residues. In nucleotides, the CDR3 is TGTGCCAGCAGCCCTACGGCAGGGAATAATCAGCCCCAGCATTTT. Protein product: CASSPTAGNNQPQHF.

About this clonotype: Compared with germline, one end of the junction differs, possibly owing to a read error. The rearrangement links TRBV12-3 or TRBV12-4 to TRBJ1-5, with D unresolved. This CDR3 region has 13 residues. The CDR3 spells CASSFLSTQPQHF. The CDR3 DNA is TGTGCCAGCAGTTTTCTGAGCACTCAGCCCCAGCATTTT.

The V call is TRBV12-3 or TRBV12-4, the J call TRBJ1-1; tentatively, D is TRBD1 (6 bases). V lost 6 bases, J lost 6 bases, and 14 bases lay in between. The CDR3 sequence is 13 residues long. In DNA, the CDR3 is TGTGCCAGCAGCGACAGGTTTGGGGCTGAAGCTTTCTTT. It translates to CASSDRFGAEAFF.

The V and J genes are TRBV3-1 and TRBJ2-1, with D tentatively TRBD2 (6 bases). Trimming left V 0 bases short and J 0 bases short, with 6 bases between. The CDR3 is 15 residues long. Germline lookup yields CDR1 LGHDT and CDR2 YNNKEL (reference sequence). CDR3: CASSQDGSSYNEQFF. The CDR3 nucleotides are TGTGCCAGCAGCCAAGACGGGAGCTCCTACAATGAGCAGTTCTTC.

This chain joins TRBV29-1 and TRBJ1-1; D is perhaps TRBD1 (6 bases). This CDR3 spans 14 amino acids. CDR1 is SQVTM, CDR2 ANQGSEA, per germline. Trimming shortened V by 4 bases and J by 5 bases, and 17 bases separated the two germline ends. Written as DNA, the CDR3 is TGCAGCGTTGTACTGGGGGCCCTGGGGACTGAAGCTTTCTTT. Translating it yields CSVVLGALGTEAFF.

V gene TRBV3-1 combines with J gene TRBJ2-2, with TRBD2 identical over 8 bases. Germline V lookup: CDR1 LGHDT, CDR2 YNNKEL (reference sequence). The V segment lost 0 bases and the J segment 1 base; nucleotides outside the gene matches: 7. The CDR3 is 18 amino acids. DNA of the CDR3: TGTGCCAGCAGCCAAGATGAAGGACTAGCTCTGAACACCGGGGAGCTGTTTTTT. Translating gives CASSQDEGLALNTGELFF.

This chain joins TRBV5-4 and TRBJ2-1, with 8 bases that match TRBD1. The CDR3 covers 15 residues. Looked up from germline, CDR1 is SGHNT and CDR2 is YYREEE (reference sequence). The J segment lost 3 bases and the V segment lost 5 bases, leaving 7 bases of the junction unmatched. This CDR3 reads CASRRTGPLYNEQFF. The CDR3 DNA reads TGTGCCAGCAGGCGGACAGGGCCTCTCTACAATGAGCAGTTCTTC.

V is TRBV20-1 and J is TRBJ1-2; D ambiguous. Trimming took off 4 bases at V and 4 bases at J, with 7 bases between the two ends. Germline V gives CDR1 DFQATT, CDR2 SNEGSKA (reference sequence). The CDR3 consists of 11 residues. This CDR3 is CSATTAYGYTF. The CDR3 coding sequence is TGCAGTGCTACGACTGCCTATGGCTACACCTTC.

This rearrangement joins TRBV20-1 to TRBJ1-1, with D unresolved. The CDR3 spans 10 residues. The germline V gene encodes CDR1 DFQATT and CDR2 SNEGSKA (reference sequence). V was clipped by 1 base and J by 8 bases, with 5 bases between them. The CDR3 DNA reads TGCAGTGCTAGAGGGTACGAAGCTTTCTTT. Translation: CSARGYEAFF.

This chain uses TRBV7-9 with TRBJ2-3, with 12 bases identical to TRBD2. V lost 3 bases and J lost 0; bases outside the gene matches: 10. The germline V gene has CDR1 SEHNR and CDR2 FQNEAQ (reference sequence). The CDR3 covers 19 residues. The CDR3: CASSFKGLAGYPSTDTQYF. The CDR3 coding sequence is TGTGCCAGCAGCTTTAAAGGACTAGCGGGATATCCTAGCACAGATACGCAGTATTTT.

This chain links TRBV28 with TRBJ1-2; TRBD1 matches at 9 bases. The CDR3 covers 15 residues. In germline, CDR1 is MDHEN, CDR2 SYDVKM. V dropped 3 bases and J dropped 3; count of bases not matched to a gene: 5. The CDR3 bases are TGTGCCAGCAGTTTGGGACAGGGTGATCACTATGGCTACACCTTC. This translates into CASSLGQGDHYGYTF.

This clonotype is judged medium-sized. The gene calls are TRBV12-3 or TRBV12-4 and TRBJ2-3; D gene unclear. The CDR3 is made up of 12 amino acids. V shed 2 bases and J shed 7 bases, with 7 bases lying between them. The CDR3 sequence: CASSLRWNTQYF. The CDR3 coding sequence is TGTGCCAGCAGTTTAAGGTGGAATACGCAGTATTTT.

This clonotype is classed as medium-sized. Sequence at one end of the junction differs from germline and may be a read error. The chain carries TRBV7-2 and TRBJ2-3; 10 bases agree with TRBD1. This CDR3 has 14 amino acids. Germline V gene data show CDR1 as SGHTA and CDR2 as FQGNSA. The CDR3 nucleotides read TGTGCCAGCAGCCGCTTGGGACAGGGGCGAGGCCCCCTTTTT. Its protein product is CASSRLGQGRGPLF.

This clonotype was counted a few times. The rearrangement uses TRBV29-1 and TRBJ1-3; TRBD1 matches at 8 bases. This CDR3 comprises 15 residues. V was pared by 4 bases and J by 5 bases, with 10 bases of the junction left unmatched. Germline V gene data show CDR1 as SQVTM and CDR2 as ANQGSEA. The CDR3 DNA reads TGCAGCGTTGGGGAACCCCGGACAGGGAGAAACACCATATATTTT. It specifies CSVGEPRTGRNTIYF. Based on the CDR3 plus reference TRBV29-1 and TRBJ1-3, the full variable domain is SAVISQKPSRDICQRGTSLTIQCQVDSQVTMMFWYRQQPGQSLTLIATANQGSEATYESGFVIDKFPISRPNLTFSTLTVSNMSPEDSSIYLCSVGEPRTGRNTIYFGEGSWLTVV.

This chain joins TRBV4-1 and TRBJ2-6, with 14 bases aligning to TRBD2. CDR1 is MGHRA and CDR2 is YSYEKL in the germline V gene. CDR3 length equals 18 residues. With 4 bases clipped from V and 1 base from J, the junction kept 3 bases outside the gene matches. CDR3 DNA sequence: TGCGCCAGCAGCCGACGGACTAGCGGGGGGTCTGGGGCCAACGTCCTGACTTTC. As protein: CASSRRTSGGSGANVLTF.

The rearrangement joins TRBV7-3 to TRBJ1-1; 7 nucleotides align to TRBD1. Germline CDR1 SGHTA, CDR2 FQGTGA. Losses at the gene ends were 2 bases for V and 1 base for J; bases not matched to a gene: 4. The CDR3 is 15 amino acids. The CDR3 reads CASSLLGGQNTEAFF. CDR3 nucleotide sequence: TGTGCCAGCAGCTTATTAGGGGGCCAGAACACTGAAGCTTTCTTT.

In its sample, this clonotype was seen once. The chain couples TRBV6-5 to TRBJ1-2, with a weak D call TRBD1 (5 bases). Germline CDR1 reads MNHEY; CDR2 reads SVGAGI. V lost 2 bases and J 4 bases, leaving 17 bases between the germline ends. This CDR3 spans 16 amino acids. CDR3 nucleotides: TGTGCCAGCAGTTACCCACCTGGCAGGGCCCTCTATGGCTACACCTTC. This codes for CASSYPPGRALYGYTF.

The chain has TRBV27 and TRBJ1-5; 7 nucleotides match TRBD1. Germline V gene sequence: CDR1 MNHEY, CDR2 SMNVEV (reference sequence). The CDR3 covers 15 residues. The V gene end was trimmed by 6 bases and the J gene end by 2 bases; junction bases not matched to a gene: 7. Here the CDR3 DNA reads TGTGCCAGCAGCGACAGGGTATTTGGCAATCAGCCCCAGCATTTT. This gives the protein CASSDRVFGNQPQHF.

V and J are TRBV20-1 and TRBJ2-7; D is unclear. The CDR3 loop spans 16 amino acids. V lost 2 bases to trimming and J lost 6 bases, with 23 bases between them. Germline V lookup: CDR1 DFQATT, CDR2 SNEGSKA (reference sequence). In DNA form, the CDR3 reads TGCAGTGCTAGACCGCAAACCCCCCGACGGTCGGGCGAGCAGTACTTC. This codes for CSARPQTPRRSGEQYF.

This clonotype is labeled large. This chain connects TRBV2 to TRBJ2-2, with a possible D match to TRBD2 (6 bases). The V gene lost 1 base and the J gene lost 6 bases, with 12 bases spanning the gap. CDR3 length equals 15 residues. Germline assignment: CDR1 SNHLY and CDR2 FYNNEI. The CDR3 region has the DNA TGTGCCAGCAGTGAAGGGAGGGTTGTCCCCGGGGAGCTGTTTTTT. Protein sequence: CASSEGRVVPGELFF.

The rearrangement uses TRBV7-9 and TRBJ2-7; D is possibly TRBD1 (5 bases). Trimming took off 4 bases at V and 5 bases at J, with 18 bases between the two ends. The CDR3 is made up of 15 amino acids. Germline values: CDR1 SEHNR, CDR2 FQNEAQ (reference sequence). CDR3 in DNA: TGTGCCAGCAGCTCCCTCCTAGGGGCGCGCAACGAGCAGTACTTC. Translating it yields CASSSLLGARNEQYF. Combining the CDR3 with reference TRBV7-9 and TRBJ2-7 gives the whole variable domain DTGVSQNPRHKITKRGQNVTFRCDPISEHNRLYWYRQTLGQGPEFLTYFQNEAQLEKSRLLSDRFSAERPKGSFSTLEIQRTEQGDSAMYLCASSSLLGARNEQYFGPGTRLTVT.

This rearrangement joins TRBV6-1 to TRBJ2-5, with D possibly being TRBD2 (7 bases). Germline CDR1 MNHNS, CDR2 SASEGT. V lost 4 bases, J lost 2 bases, and 23 bases lay in between. The CDR3 is 18 amino acids. CDR3 residues: CASSAWGGLVAGQETQYF. The CDR3 DNA sequence: TGTGCCAGCAGTGCTTGGGGGGGCCTCGTAGCAGGTCAAGAGACCCAGTACTTC.

The V gene is TRBV12-3 or TRBV12-4, the J gene TRBJ2-2; D gene unclear. V lost 3 bases to trimming and J lost 4 bases, with 6 bases between them. The CDR3 spans 13 residues. The CDR3, as DNA: TGTGCCAGCAGTTTGGTGGGCACCGGGGAGCTGTTTTTT. Translation: CASSLVGTGELFF.